The entry below gives a single T cell receptor (beta chain) sequence along with its context. Its antigen is unknown. No much larger clonotype is one base removed from it; base qualities were not supplied. TCRbeta CDR3 regions were amplified from genomic DNA by means of the immunoSEQ Assay, a bias-controlled multiplex PCR. On the study's bioinformatics: Within the assay, amplification of reference gene primers was used to estimate how many nucleated cells each sample contained. To quantify the absolute abundance of each unique TCRbeta CDR3 rearrangement, sequence reads were collapsed and filtered. Productive Simpson clonality was computed per sample as the square root of Simpson's diversity index over productive rearrangements. As stored in TCRdb, this immuneACCESS dataset retains in-frame rearrangements with V and J assigned. A fraction of the clones does not appear; measured against another copy, unresolved V genes explain less than half of the discrepancy, and the remainder lacks a known reason. That table is the source of V, J and clone size, and D and trimming were worked out from the DNA. Across this sample there are about 190,000 clones, with 88% seen only once. Around 1.1% of the sample lies in the top ten.

The germline V gene specifies SGHTA as CDR1 and FQGNSA as CDR2. From cysteine to phenylalanine, the CDR3 is 15 amino acids long. CDR3 DNA only is kept here, 45 bases in frame from base 1. Relative to germline, V is missing 5 bases and J is missing 8 bases, with 8 bases of the junction outside any gene match. This entry is derived from a study of blood T cell repertoires in COVID-19 (dated by TCRdb to about 2020). Background for the entire study: The collaborator samples originated in the United States, Italy and Spain and spanned the acute and convalescent phases of COVID-19. Samples were obtained from the ongoing ImmuneRACE study (first 160 participants) and from about 1,300 subjects provided by 6 global collaborators. The repertoires were released in a freely available public database intended as a resource for research on the immune response to SARS-CoV-2. A de-identified subject ID, COVID-19 status, age in years and sex were almost always included in the sample metadata. The dataset comprised deeply sampled blood TCRbeta repertoires from subjects exposed to, actively infected with, or recovered from COVID-19. Where HLA class I and class II types were available, the types were taken from metadata supplied by the sample provider, not from assay-based typing. The material from the prospective study consisted of cDNA or gDNA derived from T cells, B-cell-depleted T cells, or PBMCs. What the study reported, not specific to this receptor: How much clinical and demographic metadata was included differed by source and by participant, and the metadata was provided uncurated.

Whole blood was collected in K2EDTA tubes by collaborating institutions according to the institutions' own protocols. For TCRbeta analysis, collaborator samples were shipped as frozen whole blood, as isolated PBMCs, or as DNA extracted from either sample type. The clonotype was recovered from a man aged 25-40 years with acute or convalescent COVID-19. The V and J segments used are TRBV7-2 and TRBJ2-1, with 11 bases in between that match TRBD2. The sequenced sample consisted of peripheral blood. In nucleotide form, the sequence is TGTGCCAGCAGCGGAAGGACTAGCGGGTGGGATGAGCAGTTCTTC. It encodes CASSGRTSGWDEQFF.